These 2 T cell receptor beta chains were all obtained from the same sample, sequenced in a study of T-cell reconstitution after alpha-beta-depleted transplantation in children. Using unique molecular identifiers, the investigators prepared the TCRbeta library. TCRdb reprocessed the PCR reads with MiXCR, giving one entry per CDR3 protein. The sample consists of hundreds of thousands of distinct CDR3 sequences, around 11% of them appearing once. This material consisted of PBMCs from the stem cell graft donor, taken from the stem cell graft. The source is a human donor who donated a stem cell graft to a child with acute lymphoblastic leukemia.

This clonotype was counted at least ten times. The chain uses TRBV5-1 and TRBJ2-7, with D uncertain. Per germline, CDR1 SGHRS and CDR2 YFSETQ. With 3 bases removed from V and 3 bases from J, the gap between germline ends came to 7 bases. The CDR3 contains 12 residues. The CDR3 protein is CASSSPNYEQYF. As DNA, the CDR3 is TGCGCCAGCAGCTCACCTAACTACGAGCAGTACTTC. The full variable domain, with the rest looked up from reference TRBV5-1 and TRBJ2-7, is KAGVTQTPRYLIKTRGQQVTLSCSPISGHRSVSWYQQTPGQGLQFLFEYFSETQRNKGNFPGRFSGRQFSNSRSEMNVSTLELGDSALYLCASSSPNYEQYFGPGTRLTVT.

This clonotype showed up just a few times. This chain joins TRBV28 and TRBJ1-5; the D is unclear. Between the trimmed V and J ends, which lost 2 bases and 10 bases, there was a span of 15 bases. Germline loops: CDR1 MDHEN, CDR2 SYDVKM. The CDR3 loop spans 14 amino acids. The CDR3 DNA follows: TGTGCCAGCAGTTTAACTTTCCGTAATCGCCCCCAGCATTTT. It yields the protein CASSLTFRNRPQHF.